This T cell receptor beta chain is from a study of shared clonotypes between healthy human individuals. V gave up 4 bases and J gave up 3 bases, with 12 bases separating them. This CDR3 is built from 14 residues. Looked up from germline, CDR1 is ENHRY and CDR2 is SYGVKD. As for this clone: Its antigen remains unidentified.

Terminally differentiated effector memory CD45RA+ cells were excluded by CCR7 positive selection of CD45RO-negative cells. Method: immunoSEQ multiplex PCR; TCRdb's copy keeps in-frame clones and lacks some. The sample lists around 2,100,000 clones, about 95% seen once, with around 1% in the top ten. Study observations and caveats: Sampling covered nothing but blood. Tissue TCR repertoires likely differ from those found in blood.

The chain uses TRBV10-3 and TRBJ2-5, with D tentatively TRBD2 (5 bases). The receptor comes from a man aged 18 to 30 in good health. Source material: naive CD8+ T cells sorted from blood. The DNA for the CDR3 is TGTGCCATCAGTGGGGGTTGGCGGGAAGAGACCCAGTACTTC. Its translation is CAISGGWREETQYF.